These T cell receptor beta chains were read from a single sample in a study of T cell responses to AZD1222 COVID-19 vaccine. TCRdb keeps only in-frame clones here, not all; method: immunoSEQ multiplex PCR. The profile shows approximately 260,000 clones, more than 80% of them singletons. Here the sequenced sample was peripheral blood, taken on day 0 of AZD1222 vaccination. Receptors originate from an adult in good health. Each CDR3 is given without its conserved first and last residue. Each record gives: J gene, V gene, CDR3 protein.

TRBJ1-1,TRBV19,ASTPGIVAF
TRBJ2-5,TRBV11-2,ASTSRGVLETQY
TRBJ1-6,TRBV5-4,ASSLGQGGTPLH
TRBJ1-3,TRBV3-1/TRBV3-2,ASSRTGVGNTIY
TRBJ1-4,TRBV4-2,ASSPGVPEKLF
TRBJ1-2,TRBV2,ASSGDGTYGYT
TRBJ2-2,TRBV28,ATRPQTDRLNTGELF
TRBJ1-5,TRBV28,ASTTGDYQPQH
TRBJ1-2,TRBV5-1,ASSSGTAAGDGYT
TRBJ1-1,TRBV19,ASSARRTGPTEAF
TRBJ2-3,TRBV5-1,ASSPSTRGRTDTQY
TRBJ2-3,TRBV24-1,ATGLAGGGQY
TRBJ1-3,TRBV15,ATSRDLGNTIY
TRBJ2-2,TRBV5-1,ASSLRSQGKTGELF
TRBJ2-3,TRBV11-3,ASSFGPADTQY
TRBJ2-7,TRBV13,ASSVWAAEQY
TRBJ2-7,TRBV7-2,ASSPGLAGGAEQY
TRBJ1-5,TRBV4-3,ASSQSGGDQPQH
TRBJ2-1,TRBV27,ASSLNSYNEQF
TRBJ1-2,TRBV6-6,ASRPIRDGYT
TRBJ1-3,TRBV28,ASSLGQGGNTIY